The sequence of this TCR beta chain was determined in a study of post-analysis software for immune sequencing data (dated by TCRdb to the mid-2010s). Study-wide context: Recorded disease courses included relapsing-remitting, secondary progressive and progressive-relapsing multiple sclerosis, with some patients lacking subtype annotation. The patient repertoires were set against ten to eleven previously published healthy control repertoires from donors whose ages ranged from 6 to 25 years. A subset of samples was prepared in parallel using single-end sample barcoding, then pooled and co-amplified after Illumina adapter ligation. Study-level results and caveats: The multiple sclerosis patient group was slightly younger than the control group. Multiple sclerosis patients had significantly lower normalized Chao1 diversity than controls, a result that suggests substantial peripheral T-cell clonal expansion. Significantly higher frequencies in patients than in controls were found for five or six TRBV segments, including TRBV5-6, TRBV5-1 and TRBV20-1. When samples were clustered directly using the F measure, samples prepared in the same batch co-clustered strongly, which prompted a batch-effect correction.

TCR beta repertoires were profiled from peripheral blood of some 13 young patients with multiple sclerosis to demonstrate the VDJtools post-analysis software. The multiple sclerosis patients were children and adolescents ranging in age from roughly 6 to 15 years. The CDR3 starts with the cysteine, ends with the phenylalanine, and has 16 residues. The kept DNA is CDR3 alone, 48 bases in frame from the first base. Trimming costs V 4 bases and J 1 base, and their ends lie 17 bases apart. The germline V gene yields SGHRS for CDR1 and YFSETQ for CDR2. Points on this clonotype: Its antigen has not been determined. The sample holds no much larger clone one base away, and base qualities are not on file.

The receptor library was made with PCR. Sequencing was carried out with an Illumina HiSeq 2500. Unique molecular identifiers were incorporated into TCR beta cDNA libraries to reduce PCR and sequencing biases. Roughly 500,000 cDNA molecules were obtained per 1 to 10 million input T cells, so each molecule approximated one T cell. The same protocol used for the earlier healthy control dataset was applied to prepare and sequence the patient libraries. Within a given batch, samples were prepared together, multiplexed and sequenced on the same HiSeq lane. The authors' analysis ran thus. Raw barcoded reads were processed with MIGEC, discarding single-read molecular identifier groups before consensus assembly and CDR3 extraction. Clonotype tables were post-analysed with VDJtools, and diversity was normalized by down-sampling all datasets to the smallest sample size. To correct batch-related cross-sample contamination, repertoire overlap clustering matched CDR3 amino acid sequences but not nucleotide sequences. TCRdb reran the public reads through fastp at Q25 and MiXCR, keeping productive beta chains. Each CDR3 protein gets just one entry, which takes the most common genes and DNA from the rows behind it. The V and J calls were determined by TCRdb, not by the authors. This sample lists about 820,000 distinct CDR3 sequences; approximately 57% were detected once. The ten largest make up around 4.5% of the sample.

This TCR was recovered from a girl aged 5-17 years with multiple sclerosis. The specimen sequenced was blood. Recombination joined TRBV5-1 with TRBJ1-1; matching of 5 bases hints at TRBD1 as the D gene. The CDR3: CASSLWTGTENTEAFF. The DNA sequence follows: TGCGCCAGCAGCCTGTGGACCGGGACGGAGAACACTGAAGCTTTCTTT.